This T cell receptor (beta chain) is from a study of T cell changes during pregnancy in multiple sclerosis. Sequencing was performed with immunoSEQ multiplex PCR; in TCRdb, only in-frame clones are kept and a portion is missing. This table holds around 130,000 clones, less than 97% found once. In germline, CDR1 is SGHRS, CDR2 YFSETQ. CDR3 length: 15 residues. Trimming cost V 2 bases and J 7 bases, with 16 bases left between them. This chain links TRBV5-1 with TRBJ2-1, with a possible D match to TRBD2 (6 bases). This receptor was identified in a female donor with multiple sclerosis, enrolled in a pregnancy study. Specimen: peripheral blood, collected after pregnancy. CDR3 in DNA: TGCGCCAGCAGCTTCCGGGACTCCAACCTGAATGAGCAGTTCTTC. Translating gives CASSFRDSNLNEQFF.